This entry describes one T cell receptor beta chain. Its target is not known. The donors, all healthy, were Caucasians living in Russia, aged roughly 6 to 100. This sample was taken from a study of blood T cells in healthy people across ages. Overall study findings and caveats: The unknown donor CMV status may have confounded expanded clonotype changes. Any conclusive comparison of naive versus antigen-experienced cells was prevented by using unsorted PBMCs.

CDR1 MGHRA and CDR2 YSYEKL come from the germline V gene. After removal of 0 bases from V and 0 bases from J, the junction contained 8 bases not matched to a gene. The CDR3 spans 18 residues. A second 7 to 11 cycle PCR used barcoded and J-beta primers. Every cDNA was tagged by a template-switch adaptor with 12 random nucleotides. TCRdb passed the 5' RACE reads through MiXCR, listing each CDR3 protein once. The repertoire holds some 1.6 million distinct CDR3 sequences, about 35% seen once, with over 9% in the top ten. This TCR came from a woman aged 25 to 45 in good health. The gene calls are TRBV4-1 and TRBJ1-2, with TRBD1 identical over 9 bases. The sequenced material came from blood. The CDR3 sequence is CASSQDWGQGGSNYGYTF. CDR3 nucleotides: TGCGCCAGCAGCCAAGATTGGGGACAGGGCGGTTCTAACTATGGCTACACCTTC.